The clone carrying this T cell receptor beta chain was seen at least ten times. CDR3 length: 15 residues. Germline V gene lookup returns CDR1 LGHDT and CDR2 YNNKEL (reference sequence). Trimming cost V 2 bases and J 4 bases, with 12 bases left between them. RNA transcripts served as the template for amplifying TCR beta CDR3 regions. RT-PCR in the first round (using the HTBI primer set) targeted the TCR CDR3. Each CDR3 protein gets one entry after TCRdb re-called the multiplex PCR reads with MiXCR. The data show under 450,000 distinct CDR3 sequences, with approximately 14% seen just once and 7.5% to 8% held by the top ten. The sample belongs to a study of T cells in Graves' hyperthyroidism and ophthalmopathy.

The sequenced sample was blood. The V gene is TRBV3-1, the J gene TRBJ1-5; D is perhaps TRBD1 (6 bases). The receptor was derived from a woman between 18 and 30 years old with Graves' hyperthyroidism. CDR3 DNA sequence: TGTGCCAGCAGCCAAAAGGGGGTCTCAAATCAGCCCCAGCATTTT. This gives the protein CASSQKGVSNQPQHF.